This is a list of T cell receptor beta chains from one sample in a study of blood T cell repertoires in COVID-19. TCRdb keeps only in-frame clones here, not all; method: immunoSEQ multiplex PCR. The sample shows about 220,000 clones, over 60% of them seen only once. Source material: peripheral blood. The receptors originated from a woman in her 70s with acute or convalescent COVID-19. CDR3s leave out the opening cysteine and the closing phenylalanine or tryptophan.

v_gene: TRBV3-1/TRBV3-2
CDR3aa: ASSRQTGDTEAF

v_gene: TRBV30
CDR3aa: ACSRQGAEAF

v_gene: TRBV18
CDR3aa: ASSETEGGNQPQH

v_gene: TRBV7-2
CDR3aa: ASSFNGEETQY

v_gene: TRBV25-1
CDR3aa: ASSQGHTFTEAF

v_gene: TRBV30
CDR3aa: AWTGTFGNTIY

v_gene: TRBV3-1/TRBV3-2
CDR3aa: ASRKGEGNEKLF

v_gene: TRBV5-4
CDR3aa: ASSLGERGYTGELF

v_gene: TRBV18
CDR3aa: ASSPGGSEAF

v_gene: TRBV2
CDR3aa: ASSPMLSNQPQH

v_gene: TRBV3-1/TRBV3-2
CDR3aa: ASSQDRGWGNTIY

v_gene: TRBV19
CDR3aa: ASSKQTLNQPQH

v_gene: TRBV9
CDR3aa: ASSVEVASSEQY

v_gene: TRBV2
CDR3aa: ASTLSGESETQY

v_gene: TRBV18
CDR3aa: ASSPNIPLNQPQH

v_gene: TRBV2
CDR3aa: ASRSTGTGELF

v_gene: TRBV5-1
CDR3aa: ASSLAGGGNQPQH

v_gene: TRBV5-6
CDR3aa: ASSKGQRAREQY

v_gene: TRBV15
CDR3aa: ATSREGTNSYEQY

v_gene: TRBV9
CDR3aa: ASSVAPGGQSGELF

v_gene: TRBV9
CDR3aa: ASSPGQGQDTQY

v_gene: TRBV27
CDR3aa: ASSRTGGKYNEQF

v_gene: TRBV2
CDR3aa: ASSEGSGTVDEKLF

v_gene: TRBV13
CDR3aa: ASSLRQGIYEQY

v_gene: TRBV6-5
CDR3aa: ASTGFTRNQPQH

v_gene: TRBV24-1
CDR3aa: ATSDFGTDGYT

v_gene: TRBV7-6
CDR3aa: ASSARVAGELF

v_gene: TRBV30
CDR3aa: ARHRSSGGTGELF

v_gene: TRBV18
CDR3aa: ASSPLRGGENEQF

v_gene: TRBV27
CDR3aa: ASSLFGGEAF

v_gene: TRBV6-4
CDR3aa: ASSDRGTQY

v_gene: TRBV2
CDR3aa: ASSEILAAETQY

v_gene: TRBV11-2
CDR3aa: ASNQRGQGFEQF

v_gene: TRBV5-1
CDR3aa: ASSPGDTSTDTQY

v_gene: TRBV4-3
CDR3aa: ASSQDRLGGGQPQH

v_gene: TRBV30
CDR3aa: AWSRGGEQPQH

v_gene: TRBV6-5
CDR3aa: ASRMGETTIEQY

v_gene: TRBV7-9
CDR3aa: ASSFQFPRDRGPEAF

v_gene: TRBV5-1
CDR3aa: ASSFPGRATDNEQF

v_gene: TRBV19
CDR3aa: ASQLQSTTNEKLF

v_gene: TRBV29-1
CDR3aa: SVVSSADQPQH

v_gene: TRBV7-2
CDR3aa: ASRIAGEDTQY

v_gene: TRBV27
CDR3aa: ASSFIDSNQPQH

v_gene: TRBV14
CDR3aa: ASSPTGAGANVLT

v_gene: TRBV18
CDR3aa: ASSPPGHEQY

v_gene: TRBV4-1
CDR3aa: ASSQEGRSVGVLT

v_gene: TRBV12-5
CDR3aa: ASGFPGTGELF